One and the same sample provided the 25 T cell receptor beta chains below, sequenced in a study of blood T cell repertoires in COVID-19 (dated by TCRdb to 2018 to 2021). Libraries were built with the immunoSEQ multiplex PCR assay. Here the immuneACCESS table is served through TCRdb, limited to in-frame sequences with V and J called. Missing clones are a known gap in these copies; in checked studies unresolved V genes cover under half, and the rest lacks a known reason. Within this sample are about 42,000 clones, with around 82% of them counted one time only. Approximately 26% of the sample is in the top ten clones. The sample taken for sequencing was peripheral blood. The receptors shown here come from a man of 80 years or more with acute or convalescent COVID-19.

This chain links TRBV6-5 with TRBJ2-2; TRBD2 might be the D (5 bases). Germline V gene lookup returns CDR1 MNHEY and CDR2 SVGAGI. CDR3 length equals 12 residues. Trimming left V 7 bases short and J 8 bases short, with 11 bases between. CDR3 amino acids: CASTWERGELFF. CDR3 nucleotide sequence: TGTGCCAGCACATGGGAGAGGGGGGAGCTGTTTTTT.

This clone was observed a single time. The rearrangement joins TRBV9 to TRBJ1-3, with D tentatively TRBD1 (6 bases). Looked up from germline, CDR1 is SGDLS and CDR2 is YYNGEE. V dropped 3 bases and J dropped 0 bases, with 13 bases sitting between them. The CDR3 length is 16 residues. In nucleotides, the CDR3 is TGTGCCAGCAGCGGGTCGGGACACCTCTCTGGAAACACCATATATTTT. It encodes CASSGSGHLSGNTIYF. The whole variable domain, filled in from reference TRBV9 and TRBJ1-3, reads DSGVTQTPKHLITATGQRVTLRCSPRSGDLSVYWYQQSLDQGLQFLIQYYNGEERAKGNILERFSAQQFPDLHSELNLSSLELGDSALYFCASSGSGHLSGNTIYFGEGSWLTVV.

The chain combines TRBV5-1 with TRBJ1-1; possibly TRBD1 for D (5 bases). Trimming took off 0 bases at V and 5 bases at J, with 14 bases between the two ends. Germline values: CDR1 SGHRS, CDR2 YFSETQ. The CDR3 extends over 15 amino acids. CDR3 amino acids: CASSLVPGGRTEAFF. The CDR3 coding sequence is TGCGCCAGCAGCTTGGTGCCCGGGGGGAGGACTGAAGCTTTCTTT.

The rearrangement links TRBV5-1 to TRBJ2-2, with TRBD2 as a possible D gene (5 bases). The V gene's germline CDR1 is SGHRS and CDR2 YFSETQ. This CDR3 has 12 amino acids. V lost 4 bases and J lost 8, with 9 bases in between. CDR3 in amino acids: CASSERGGELFF. The CDR3 DNA sequence: TGCGCCAGCAGCGAGCGAGGGGGGGAGCTGTTTTTT.

The chain is built from TRBV3-1 (or the pseudogene TRBV3-2) and TRBJ2-1, with TRBD1 matching 9 bases. CDR1 LGHDT and CDR2 YNNKEL come from the germline V gene (reference sequence). Trimming took 4 bases from V and 11 from J; bases not matched to a gene: 3. The CDR3 runs 12 residues. This CDR3 reads CASSPDRGQQFF. The CDR3 nucleotides are TGTGCCAGCAGCCCGGACAGGGGACAGCAGTTCTTC.

By sample share, this clone is medium-sized. The chain employs TRBV6-5 and TRBJ1-2, with unresolved D. The V end was cut by 5 bases, the J end by 2 bases, with 6 bases between. This CDR3 contains 12 residues. Germline assignment: CDR1 MNHEY and CDR2 SVGAGI. The CDR3 bases are TGTGCCAGCAGTCCCTCCAACTATGGCTACACCTTC. It encodes CASSPSNYGYTF.

This chain joins TRBV7-2 and TRBJ1-1; D call uncertain. V dropped 2 bases and J dropped 4 bases, with 17 bases sitting between them. Germline V gene data show CDR1 as SGHTA and CDR2 as FQGNSA. This CDR3 is 16 amino acids long. The CDR3 here is CASSLLGPHAGTEAFF. CDR3 in DNA: TGTGCCAGCAGCTTACTTGGGCCTCACGCGGGCACTGAAGCTTTCTTT.

The chain employs TRBV27 and TRBJ1-2; D is possibly TRBD1 (6 bases). Germline V gives CDR1 MNHEY, CDR2 SMNVEV (reference sequence). This CDR3 spans 12 amino acids. Trimming removed 4 bases at V and 6 bases at J, with 9 bases between. For the CDR3, the DNA is TGTGCCAGCAGTTCCGACAGGCATGGCTACACCTTC. Encoded protein: CASSSDRHGYTF.

V and J are TRBV6-5 and TRBJ1-4; 8 bases are shared with TRBD1. The V segment lost 7 bases and the J segment 0 bases; nucleotides outside the gene matches: 4. The CDR3 totals 15 residues. Germline CDR1 MNHEY, CDR2 SVGAGI. The CDR3 is CASNDRGATNEKLFF. CDR3 in DNA: TGTGCCAGCAACGACAGGGGAGCAACTAATGAAAAACTGTTTTTT.

The chain carries TRBV6-5 and TRBJ2-5; 9 bases line up with TRBD2. The CDR3 spans 15 residues. Trimming cost V 6 bases and J 2 bases; bases outside gene matches: 7. Germline-derived CDR1 and CDR2 are MNHEY and SVGAGI. DNA for the CDR3: TGTGCCAGCAGCCACGGCGGGGGGGATCAAGAGACCCAGTACTTC. Translating it yields CASSHGGGDQETQYF.

This chain links TRBV2 with TRBJ2-6; D unclear. The germline CDR1 and CDR2 sequences are SNHLY and FYNNEI. CDR3 length equals 15 residues. The V gene lost 1 base and the J gene lost 3 bases, with 7 bases spanning the gap. CDR3 nucleotides: TGTGCCAGCAGTGAAGGTCCCCTTGGGGCCAACGTCCTGACTTTC. This encodes CASSEGPLGANVLTF.

The J gene is TRBJ1-5, the V gene TRBV2; TRBD1 is a possible D gene (5 bases). CDR1 and CDR2 from the germline V gene are SNHLY and FYNNEI. The length of the CDR3 is 13 residues. V was pared by 4 bases and J by 3 bases, with 7 bases between. CDR3 amino acids: CASSAGLNQPQHF. In DNA, the CDR3 is TGTGCCAGCAGTGCAGGGCTCAATCAGCCCCAGCATTTT.

The chain has TRBV7-2 and TRBJ2-1; TRBD2 matches at 8 bases. Unmatched junction bases numbered 3, after V lost 1 base and J lost 1 base. Per the germline V gene, CDR1 is SGHTA and CDR2 is FQGNSA. The CDR3 length is 16 residues. The CDR3 DNA follows: TGTGCCAGCAGCTTAGGCGGGGGGCCGTCCTACAATGAGCAGTTCTTC. Translation gives CASSLGGGPSYNEQFF.

This sequence joins TRBV3-1 (or the pseudogene TRBV3-2) and TRBJ2-7; 10 bases align to TRBD2. J gave up 1 base and V 1 base, and 1 base lay outside the gene matches. Per germline, CDR1 LGHDT and CDR2 YNNKEL (reference sequence). This CDR3 is 15 amino acids long. Here the CDR3 DNA reads TGTGCCAGCAGCCAAGGTAGCGGGGGGTCCTACGAGCAGTACTTC. As protein: CASSQGSGGSYEQYF.

This clone was counted a few times. The V gene is TRBV28, the J gene TRBJ1-5; TRBD1 matches at 8 bases. Per germline, CDR1 MDHEN and CDR2 SYDVKM. Trimming removed 6 bases from V and 6 bases from J; junction bases left unmatched: 7. The CDR3 totals 14 residues. The CDR3 bases are TGTGCCAGCAGGAGGACAGGGCCGCGTCAGCCCCAGCATTTT. It specifies CASRRTGPRQPQHF.

The rearrangement links TRBV28 to TRBJ2-4, with 9 bases lining up with TRBD2. With 1 base clipped from V and 3 bases from J, the junction kept 10 bases outside the gene matches. The CDR3 has 18 residues. Germline V gene sequence: CDR1 MDHEN, CDR2 SYDVKM. This CDR3 is CASSLLGSGSGGKNIQYF. In DNA, the CDR3 is TGTGCCAGCAGTTTATTGGGTAGCGGGAGTGGGGGCAAAAACATTCAGTACTTC. Variable domain in full (rest from reference TRBV28 and TRBJ2-4): DVKVTQSSRYLVKRTGEKVFLECVQDMDHENMFWYRQDPGLGLRLIYFSYDVKMKEKGDIPEGYSVSREKKERFSLILESASTNQTSMYLCASSLLGSGSGGKNIQYFGAGTRLSVL.

The chain is built from TRBV11-3 and TRBJ2-7, with D perhaps matching TRBD2 (5 bases). Germline loops: CDR1 SGHNT, CDR2 YENEEA. This CDR3 region has 13 residues. V lost 4 bases, J lost 3 bases, and 10 bases lay in between. The CDR3, as DNA: TGTGCCAGCAGCTCCCCTAGCAGCTACGAGCAGTACTTC. Translation gives CASSSPSSYEQYF.

V usage is TRBV3-1 (or the pseudogene TRBV3-2) and J usage is TRBJ1-1; 8 bases line up with TRBD1. Trimming cost V 2 bases and J 6 bases; bases outside gene matches: 5. Looked up from germline, CDR1 is LGHDT and CDR2 is YNNKEL (reference sequence). This CDR3 is 14 amino acids long. CDR3: CASSQTGGVAEAFF. CDR3 nucleotides: TGTGCCAGCAGCCAAACAGGGGGGGTTGCTGAAGCTTTCTTT.

V gene TRBV5-6 combines with J gene TRBJ2-7, with 7 bases lining up with TRBD2. Germline CDR1 reads SGHDT; CDR2 reads YYEEEE. V shed 0 bases, J shed 0 bases, and the junction held 3 bases outside the gene matches. This CDR3 has 15 residues. CDR3 residues: CASSLGRGSSYEQYF. As DNA, the CDR3 is TGTGCCAGCAGCTTGGGGCGGGGGAGCTCCTACGAGCAGTACTTC.

The rearrangement joins TRBV5-4 to TRBJ2-7, with 7 bases matching TRBD2. There are 16 residues in the CDR3. Trimming at V came to 3 bases and at J to 2 bases, leaving 11 bases not matched to a gene. Germline CDR1 SGHNT, CDR2 YYREEE (reference sequence). In DNA, the CDR3 is TGTGCCAGCAGCTGGGGGGGAGGGACTTCCACCTACGAGCAGTACTTC. Protein: CASSWGGGTSTYEQYF.

The chain uses TRBV5-4 and TRBJ1-5; D gene unclear. V was pared by 2 bases and J by 5 bases, with 14 bases between. This CDR3 has 15 residues. Looked up from germline, CDR1 is SGHNT and CDR2 is YYREEE (reference sequence). The CDR3 here is CASSFGGAVDQPQHF. The CDR3 coding sequence is TGTGCCAGCAGCTTTGGAGGAGCGGTAGATCAGCCCCAGCATTTT.

The chain combines TRBV5-5 with TRBJ2-3, with 10 bases that match TRBD2. With V trimmed by 4 bases and J by 0 bases, 5 bases remained unmatched. Germline CDR1 reads SGHKS; CDR2 reads YYEKEE (reference sequence). This CDR3 is 16 amino acids long. The CDR3 region has the DNA TGTGCCAGCAGCCCAGGACTAGCGGCTAGCACAGATACGCAGTATTTT. It yields the protein CASSPGLAASTDTQYF.

This clone turned up a few times. This chain links TRBV3-1 (or the pseudogene TRBV3-2) with TRBJ2-7; tentative D call: TRBD2 (5 bases). The ends were cut back, 1 base at V and 0 bases at J, with 19 bases in the middle. The V gene's germline CDR1 is LGHDT and CDR2 YNNKEL (reference sequence). CDR3 size: 18 residues. CDR3 nucleotides: TGTGCCAGCAGCCAAGGGGCGCTAGCTCTACCGAGCTCCTACGAGCAGTACTTC. It is translated as CASSQGALALPSSYEQYF.

V gene TRBV24-1 combines with J gene TRBJ2-3; 9 bases line up with TRBD2. Germline trimming cut 0 bases from V and 0 bases from J; bases unmatched to any gene: 6. CDR1 and CDR2 from the germline V gene are KGHDR and SFDVKD. The CDR3 runs 18 residues. The CDR3 here is CATSDLAIAGDSTDTQYF. CDR3 sequence (DNA): TGTGCCACCAGTGATTTGGCTATAGCGGGAGACAGCACAGATACGCAGTATTTT.

This chain joins TRBV14 and TRBJ2-1; 14 bases agree with TRBD2. The CDR3 sequence is 16 residues long. From germline, CDR1 is SGHDN and CDR2 FVKESK. V gave up 5 bases and J gave up 10 bases; unmatched junction bases: 10. The CDR3 sequence is CASSIPGLAGVGEQFF. The CDR3 bases are TGTGCCAGCAGCATACCGGGACTAGCGGGAGTGGGGGAGCAGTTCTTC.